The 25 T cell receptor beta chains below were found in one sample sequenced in a study of CXCR3-negative and CXCR3-positive naive CD8 T cells (dated by TCRdb to between 2018 and 2021). Data came from a NextSeq 550. The Human TCR Profiling Kit (MiLaboratory) was used to prepare UMI-labeled 5' RACE TRB cDNA libraries. After TCRdb reprocessed the reads, each CDR3 protein sequence was kept as one row, without DNA. This sample's table contains 80,000 to 100,000 distinct CDR3 sequences. The ten largest clones represent around 0.82% of the sample. What the study reported, not specific to this receptor: TRB CDR3s from CXCR3-positive naive cells showed higher hydrophobicity (lower Kidera factor 4), lower energy, and higher strength and volume indices than CXCR3-negative naive cells.

These receptors lack a known antigen. The sample consisted of naive CXCR3+ CD8+ T cells from blood. The sample's cell subset or site label, decoded: CD45RO-CCR7+CD27+CD95- naive CD8+ T cells expressing CXCR3 (TNR3+). These receptors all come from a human donor in good health. Some clones in this sample may be carry-over from other donors' samples.

V gene TRBV15 combines with J gene TRBJ1-1; TCRdb's D gene call, TRBD1, goes unchecked for lack of DNA. The CDR3 runs 16 residues. Germline V CDR1 and CDR2: LNHNV, YYDKDF (reference sequence). The CDR3 sequence: CATSRASHRGDTEAFF. Variable domain in full (rest from reference TRBV15 and TRBJ1-1): DAMVIQNPRYQVTQFGKPVTLSCSQTLNHNVMYWYQQKSSQAPKLLFHYYDKDFNNEADTPDNFQSRRPNTSFCFLDIRSPGLGDTAMYLCATSRASHRGDTEAFFGQGTRLTVV.

V and J are TRBV12-3 or TRBV12-4 and TRBJ1-4. The CDR3 loop spans 13 amino acids. The chain's CDR3 is CASRAATNEKLFF.

Here the CDR3 reads CATRTGGVEKLFF. The chain combines TRBV19 with TRBJ1-4; no DNA is available, so the TRBD1 call from TCRdb remains unchecked. The V gene's germline CDR1 is LNHDA and CDR2 SQIVND (reference sequence). CDR3 length: 13 residues.

The rearrangement joins TRBV28 to TRBJ2-7; lacking DNA, the TRBD1 call made by TCRdb goes unchecked. Germline CDR1 reads MDHEN; CDR2 reads SYDVKM. The CDR3 is 13 amino acids. The CDR3: CASSHRGTPPGYF.

V is TRBV3-1 and J is TRBJ2-5; TCRdb names TRBD1, which stays unverified in the absence of DNA. The CDR3 has 12 amino acids. In germline, CDR1 is LGHDT, CDR2 YNNKEL (reference sequence). The CDR3 sequence is CASSSRQETQYF.

The chain joins TRBV7-8 to TRBJ2-3; TCRdb lists TRBD2, though no DNA is available to test this call. Germline loops: CDR1 SGHVS, CDR2 FQNEAQ. The CDR3 runs to 16 residues. This CDR3 reads CASSSPSGSSTDTQYF.

The genes are TRBV2 and TRBJ2-7; the TRBD1 assignment by TCRdb is unverifiable without DNA. The CDR3 has 16 amino acids. Germline CDR1 and CDR2: SNHLY and FYNNEI. The CDR3 loop reads CASSEGDQGASYEQYF.

The chain employs TRBV15 and TRBJ1-1. The CDR3 consists of 15 residues. Germline-derived CDR1 and CDR2 are LNHNV and YYDKDF (reference sequence). The CDR3 is CATSPRRGKNTEAFF.

V usage is TRBV29-1 and J usage is TRBJ2-7; checking the TCRdb D call of TRBD1 is not possible without DNA. Germline CDR1 reads SQVTM; CDR2 reads ANQGSEA. This CDR3 comprises 14 residues. The CDR3 is CSVARDSRPYEQYF.

V is TRBV29-1 and J is TRBJ1-2; TCRdb gives TRBD1 as the D gene, but with no DNA this cannot be confirmed. The CDR3 has 13 amino acids. CDR1 SQVTM and CDR2 ANQGSEA come from the germline V gene. The CDR3 spells CSVEVGGTYGYTF.

The genes are TRBV7-7 and TRBJ2-2. The CDR3 is made up of 12 amino acids. Per the germline V gene, CDR1 is SSHAT and CDR2 is FNYEAQ (reference sequence). CDR3 protein: CASSLRSGELFF.

This chain joins TRBV28 and TRBJ2-2; the D call from TCRdb, TRBD2, cannot be confirmed without DNA. Germline CDR1 is MDHEN and CDR2 is SYDVKM. CDR3 length: 15 residues. The CDR3: CASRPSWVKTGELFF.

This rearrangement joins TRBV28 to TRBJ2-1; no DNA is available, so the TRBD2 call from TCRdb remains unchecked. Germline assignment: CDR1 MDHEN and CDR2 SYDVKM. The CDR3 contains 15 residues. The CDR3 sequence is CASSSTSGRWNEQFF.

J is TRBJ2-3 and V is TRBV29-1. The germline V gene has CDR1 SQVTM and CDR2 ANQGSEA. This CDR3 comprises 12 residues. The CDR3 reads CSVVDHEDTQYF.

The CDR3 sequence: CSARGQGKETQYF. The rearrangement uses TRBV20-1 and TRBJ2-5; the D call of TRBD1 rests on TCRdb alone, since no DNA is present to check it. Germline CDR1 reads DFQATT; CDR2 reads SNEGSKA (reference sequence). The CDR3 contains 13 residues.

This sequence joins TRBV29-1 and TRBJ2-1; the TRBD2 assignment by TCRdb is unverifiable without DNA. The CDR3 totals 16 residues. CDR1 and CDR2 from the germline V gene are SQVTM and ANQGSEA. The CDR3 reads CSVEDLEGPSYNEQFF.

The chain is built from TRBV12-3 or TRBV12-4 and TRBJ1-5. The CDR3 totals 15 residues. CDR3 sequence reads: CASTTIGHTYQPQHF.

CDR3 protein: CASSEGQGAVCHNSPLHF. This chain links TRBV21-1 with TRBJ1-6; no DNA is available, so the TRBD1 call from TCRdb remains unchecked. TRBV21-1 is flagged as a pseudogene. CDR3 size: 18 residues.

The chain recombines TRBV29-1 with TRBJ1-2; the TRBD1 assignment by TCRdb is unverifiable without DNA. This CDR3 region has 12 residues. Germline assignment: CDR1 SQVTM and CDR2 ANQGSEA. CDR3 sequence: CSVPSNRNGYTF. The variable domain in full, completed from reference TRBV29-1 and TRBJ1-2, reads SAVISQKPSRDICQRGTSLTIQCQVDSQVTMMFWYRQQPGQSLTLIATANQGSEATYESGFVIDKFPISRPNLTFSTLTVSNMSPEDSSIYLCSVPSNRNGYTFGSGTRLTVV.

The chain joins TRBV5-1 to TRBJ2-5; the D call from TCRdb, TRBD1, cannot be confirmed without DNA. CDR1 is SGHRS, CDR2 YFSETQ, per germline. The CDR3 has 14 amino acids. CDR3 protein: CASQGGAELETQYF.

This chain connects TRBV14 to TRBJ1-5; TCRdb's D gene call, TRBD1, goes unchecked for lack of DNA. This CDR3 comprises 19 residues. CDR1 and CDR2 (germline): SGHDN, FVKESK. The CDR3 spells CASSPPKWGNTYSNQPQHF.

The V call is TRBV29-1, the J call TRBJ2-2. The CDR3 is 11 residues long. Germline CDR1 SQVTM, CDR2 ANQGSEA. The chain's CDR3 is CSVESTGELFF.

The chain uses TRBV6-2 or TRBV6-3 and TRBJ1-2; TCRdb's assignment of TRBD1 cannot be checked, as there is no DNA. Germline CDR1 MNHEY, CDR2 SVGEGT. The CDR3 length is 13 residues. The CDR3 loop is CASSYDSDYGYTF.

The V gene is TRBV12-3 or TRBV12-4, the J gene TRBJ2-6. This CDR3 comprises 17 residues. The CDR3 here is CASSFVRWDSGANVLTF.

The J gene is TRBJ2-2, the V gene TRBV27; TCRdb returns TRBD1, unconfirmable since there is no DNA. This CDR3 is 16 amino acids long. The germline CDR1 and CDR2 sequences are MNHEY and SMNVEV (reference sequence). The CDR3 region is CASSLLSQGGPGELFF.